This T cell receptor beta chain derives from a study of cytomegalovirus exposure and HLA in healthy donors. The study's findings and limits: In vitro work confirmed that a few CMV-associated chains recognize CMV antigens. For TCR beta chains, V- and J-gene trimming was later linked to a missense DCLRE1C variant. The study had only CMV serostatus as immune exposure information. Sequencing depth roughly uniform across donors was assumed in presence/absence analyses.

V lost 6 bases, J lost 0 bases, and 17 bases lay in between. Germline V gene lookup returns CDR1 MGHDK and CDR2 SYGVNS. This CDR3 region has 16 residues. To note about this clone: Antigen: not known.

The PCR employed 60 Vbeta primers together with 13 Jbeta primers. Assay used: immunoSEQ multiplex PCR; TCRdb lists only in-frame clones, some missing. The sample gives around 130,000 clones, around 80% of which show up once; approximately 1.7% is in the top ten. Sequenced material: PBMCs. The chain recombines TRBV25-1 with TRBJ2-5; maybe TRBD2 (6 bases). The TCR comes from a woman between 45 and 65 years old in good health and CMV-seronegative. The CDR3 here is CASSGPRRGYQETQYF. The DNA for the CDR3 is TGTGCCAGCAGCGGACCTCGGAGGGGATACCAAGAGACCCAGTACTTC. The complete variable domain, with remaining parts taken from reference TRBV25-1 and TRBJ2-5, reads EADIYQTPRYLVIGTGKKITLECSQTMGHDKMYWYQQDPGMELHLIHYSYGVNSTEKGDLSSESTVSRIRTEHFPLTLESARPSHTSQYLCASSGPRRGYQETQYFGPGTRLLVL.